This T cell receptor (beta chain) was observed in a study of blood T cell repertoires in COVID-19. Study-wide context: Samples of COVID-19 (acute and convalescent) were obtained from the United States, Italy and Spain. T cells, B-cell-depleted T cells, or PBMCs provided the cDNA or gDNA that served as material.

Methods used by the authors: Amplification with reference gene primers provided the estimates of nucleated cell counts. Generated by immunoSEQ multiplex PCR, the TCRdb table keeps only in-frame clones and is missing some. D and trimming come from the DNA, and the V and J calls and clone size come from that table. The data show 150,000 to 200,000 clones, about 90% seen once. J was trimmed by 6 bases and V by 3 bases; bases with no gene match: 7. CDR1 is SGHRS, CDR2 YFSETQ, per germline. The CDR3 has 14 residues. The chain couples TRBV5-1 to TRBJ1-2; TRBD1 matches 8 bases. Sequencing was performed on peripheral blood. The TCR was taken from a man in his 60s with active or convalescent COVID-19. CDR3 bases: TGCGCCAGCAGCTCCGGACAGGGAGGGAATGGCTACACCTTC. This encodes CASSSGQGGNGYTF. Using reference TRBV5-1 and TRBJ1-2 for the parts outside the CDR3, the full variable domain is KAGVTQTPRYLIKTRGQQVTLSCSPISGHRSVSWYQQTPGQGLQFLFEYFSETQRNKGNFPGRFSGRQFSNSRSEMNVSTLELGDSALYLCASSSGQGGNGYTFGSGTRLTVV.